This T cell receptor (beta chain) was obtained from a study of glioma-infiltrating T cells. Whole-study results and caveats: Only very few CDR3 sequences appeared in both tissue and blood. Tissue-blood divergence was below expectation in non-neoplastic patients, above in gliomas.

There are 20 residues in the CDR3. The V gene end was trimmed by 11 bases and the J gene end by 4 bases; junction bases not matched to a gene: 27. Using RNA template, CDR3s of TCR alpha and beta were amplified with iRepertoire arm-PCR. For one-step reverse transcription and amplification, roughly 95-400 ng of tissue mRNA or PBMC total RNA was used. One entry per CDR3 protein results from TCRdb running MiXCR on the multiplex PCR reads. The sample comprises about 94,000 distinct CDR3 sequences, around 23% of which are singletons, and over 5% rests with the top ten. As for this clonotype: Its antigen is still unknown.

This receptor was obtained from a human donor with low-grade glioma or glioblastoma, undergoing nonglioma brain surgery, or in good health (not recorded which). The chain carries TRBV6-7 and TRBJ2-2, with 8 positions matching TRBD2. TRBV6-7 is placed among ORFs of uncertain function. The material sequenced was glioma tissue, nonneoplastic brain tissue, or PBMCs (not recorded which). As DNA, the CDR3 is TGTGCCCGATTTGGGTCGGGAGGGCCGGTAGGAGGTTATAGCACCGGGGAGCTGTTTTTT. As protein: CARFGSGGPVGGYSTGELFF.